This T cell receptor (beta chain) was sequenced for a study of blood T cell repertoires in COVID-19. In the study overall: COVID-19 samples collected from the United States, Italy and Spain covered acute and convalescent phases. Sample material is recorded as cDNA or gDNA derived from T cells, B-cell-depleted T cells, or PBMCs.

Followed longitudinally, the Seattle patients had been enrolled during active infection. Trimming left V 0 bases short and J 4 bases short, with 13 bases between. The germline CDR1 and CDR2 sequences are SGHVS and FQNEAQ. This CDR3 has 15 residues. The data were produced by immunoSEQ multiplex PCR, yet TCRdb's version contains in-frame clones alone and is incomplete. The sample has tens of thousands of clones; 84% are singletons. The sample was peripheral blood. The receptor was derived from a man in his forties or fifties with COVID-19, enrolled during active disease. This rearrangement joins TRBV7-8 to TRBJ2-7, with a tentative D call TRBD1 (6 bases). The CDR3 DNA reads as TGTGCCAGCAGCTTAGCGCAACAGGGTGGGTACGAGCAGTACTTC. Translated: CASSLAQQGGYEQYF.